This passage covers 5 T cell receptor beta chains from one sample sequenced in a study of blood T cell repertoires in COVID-19 (dated by TCRdb to the early 2020s). Libraries came from the immunoSEQ multiplex PCR assay. In TCRdb, the immuneACCESS table is reduced to in-frame sequences with V and J assigned. These tables do not hold every clone; where another copy was compared, an unresolved V gene accounts for under half, and the others remain unexplained. The table for this sample lists about 220,000 clones; around 84% of them were counted only once. The top ten constitute around 2.9% of the sample. Input material: peripheral blood. Receptor source: a man between 50 and 59 years old who had recovered from COVID-19.

The gene calls are TRBV11-2 and TRBJ2-7; D call uncertain. Per germline, CDR1 SGHAT and CDR2 FQNNGV. There are 14 residues in the CDR3. Trimming pared 3 bases from V and 5 bases from J, leaving 14 bases between. The CDR3 region has the DNA TGTGCCAGCAGCTTTAGCCGGCCGGCCGACGAGCAGTACTTC. Encoded protein: CASSFSRPADEQYF.

The CDR3 is CASSQGKGQSYGYTF. The CDR3 nucleotides read TGTGCCAGCAGCCAAGGAAAGGGACAGAGTTATGGCTACACCTTC. The gene calls are TRBV3-1 (or the pseudogene TRBV3-2) and TRBJ1-2; TRBD1 agrees at 7 bases. Germline CDR1 reads LGHDT; CDR2 reads YNNKEL (reference sequence). CDR3 length: 15 residues. The ends lost 1 base at V and 5 bases at J; junction bases unmatched: 7.

This clone was recorded a few times. This rearrangement joins TRBV19 to TRBJ2-1; TRBD2 agrees at 7 bases. The germline gives CDR1 LNHDA, CDR2 SQIVND (reference sequence). Trimming removed 3 bases from V and 7 bases from J; junction bases left unmatched: 12. CDR3 length: 16 residues. The CDR3 reads CASSMWLAVAGNEQFF. CDR3 DNA sequence: TGTGCCAGTAGTATGTGGCTAGCGGTTGCGGGGAATGAGCAGTTCTTC.

This sequence joins TRBV27 and TRBJ1-2; 11 bases line up with TRBD1. V lost 5 bases to trimming and J lost 5 bases; unmatched junction nucleotides: 13. CDR1 MNHEY and CDR2 SMNVEV come from the germline V gene (reference sequence). The CDR3 extends over 17 amino acids. Here the CDR3 DNA reads TGTGCCAGCAGTACAACCGGGACAGGGGGTCTAAGGTATGGCTACACCTTC. It yields the protein CASSTTGTGGLRYGYTF.

J is TRBJ2-1 and V is TRBV18, with 7 bases matching TRBD1. The V and J ends lost 1 base and 8 bases, in that order; junction bases with no gene match: 11. CDR1 is KGHSH and CDR2 is LQKENI in the germline V gene. This CDR3 has 16 residues. This CDR3 reads CASSPQGQRMTDEQFF. The CDR3 region has the DNA TGTGCCAGCTCACCACAGGGACAGCGCATGACCGATGAGCAGTTCTTC.